This T cell receptor (beta chain) was profiled in a study of T cell repertoires in cytomegalovirus infection. Study in general: Signatures in public TCR beta sequences pointed to both CMV infection and matching HLA type. The study's findings and limits: Dominant in the ex vivo response were TCR beta clonotypes restricted by HLA-C and specific for CMV. The cumulative frequency of public TCR beta families identified carriers of CMV plus the relevant HLA.

TCRdb re-derived calls from the reads in MiXCR, one entry per CDR3 protein. The table includes about 360,000 distinct CDR3 sequences, 15% to 20% detected once. The CDR3 sequence is 14 residues long. V lost 1 base to trimming and J lost 3 bases, with 9 bases between them. Of note for this clonotype: Its specificity is unknown.

This receptor was obtained from a human donor in good health (CMV status not recorded). Some clones in this sample may be carry-over from other donors' samples. Sequenced material: PBMCs. The rearrangement links TRBV12-3 or TRBV12-4 to TRBJ1-2; possibly TRBD1 for D (5 bases). The chain's CDR3 is CASSLEGRYYGYTF. CDR3 coding DNA: TGTGCCAGCAGTTTAGAGGGACGCTACTATGGCTACACCTTC.